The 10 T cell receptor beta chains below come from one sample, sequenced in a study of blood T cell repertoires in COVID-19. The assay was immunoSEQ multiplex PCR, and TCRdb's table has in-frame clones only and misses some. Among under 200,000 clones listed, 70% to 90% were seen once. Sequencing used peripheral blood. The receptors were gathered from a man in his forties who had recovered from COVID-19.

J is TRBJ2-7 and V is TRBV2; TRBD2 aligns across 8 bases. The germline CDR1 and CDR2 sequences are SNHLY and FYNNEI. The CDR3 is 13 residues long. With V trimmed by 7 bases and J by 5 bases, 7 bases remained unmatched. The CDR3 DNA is TGTGCCAGCACGTCCAGCGGGGGTAACGAGCAGTACTTC. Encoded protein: CASTSSGGNEQYF.

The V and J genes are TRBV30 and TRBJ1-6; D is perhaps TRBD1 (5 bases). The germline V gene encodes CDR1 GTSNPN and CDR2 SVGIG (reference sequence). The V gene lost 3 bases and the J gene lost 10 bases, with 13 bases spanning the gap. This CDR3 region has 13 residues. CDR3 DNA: TGTGCCTGGAGGGGGGGGATTGGGTCACCCCTCCACTTT. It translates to CAWRGGIGSPLHF.

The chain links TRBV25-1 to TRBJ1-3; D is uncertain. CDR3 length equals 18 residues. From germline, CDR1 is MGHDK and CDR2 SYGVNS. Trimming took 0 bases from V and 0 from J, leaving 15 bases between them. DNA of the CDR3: TGTGCCAGCAGTGAATATTTTGGCAGTCAATACTCTGGAAACACCATATATTTT. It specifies CASSEYFGSQYSGNTIYF.

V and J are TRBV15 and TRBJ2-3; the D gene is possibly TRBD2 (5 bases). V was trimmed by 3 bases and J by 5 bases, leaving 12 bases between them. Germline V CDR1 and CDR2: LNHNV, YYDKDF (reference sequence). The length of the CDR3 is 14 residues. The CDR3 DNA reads TGTGCCACCAGCAGGGGCGCCCGGGGAGATACGCAGTATTTT. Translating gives CATSRGARGDTQYF.

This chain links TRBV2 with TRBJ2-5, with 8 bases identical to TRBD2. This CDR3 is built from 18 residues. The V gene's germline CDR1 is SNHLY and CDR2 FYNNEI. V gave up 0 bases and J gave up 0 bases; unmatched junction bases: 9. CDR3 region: CASSEALGGGGYQETQYF. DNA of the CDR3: TGTGCCAGCAGTGAAGCGCTTGGCGGCGGGGGGTACCAAGAGACCCAGTACTTC.

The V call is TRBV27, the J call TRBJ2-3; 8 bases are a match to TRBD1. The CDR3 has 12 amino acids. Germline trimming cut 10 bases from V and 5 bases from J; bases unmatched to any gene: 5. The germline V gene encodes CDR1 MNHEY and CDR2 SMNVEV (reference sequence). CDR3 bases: TGTGCCATTGGACAGGGAGGAGATACGCAGTATTTT. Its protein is CAIGQGGDTQYF.

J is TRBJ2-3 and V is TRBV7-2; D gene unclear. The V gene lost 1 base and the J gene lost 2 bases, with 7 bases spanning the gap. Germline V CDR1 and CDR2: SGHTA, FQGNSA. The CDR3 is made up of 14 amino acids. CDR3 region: CASSLVPFTDTQYF. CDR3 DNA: TGTGCCAGCAGCTTAGTCCCTTTCACAGATACGCAGTATTTT.

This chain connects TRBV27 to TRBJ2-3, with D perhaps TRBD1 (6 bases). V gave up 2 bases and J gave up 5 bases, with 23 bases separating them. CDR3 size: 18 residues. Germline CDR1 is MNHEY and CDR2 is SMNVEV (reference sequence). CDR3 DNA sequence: TGTGCCAGCAGTTTAAGGGGGTTAGGCAGGGGCTATCGAGATACGCAGTATTTT. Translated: CASSLRGLGRGYRDTQYF.

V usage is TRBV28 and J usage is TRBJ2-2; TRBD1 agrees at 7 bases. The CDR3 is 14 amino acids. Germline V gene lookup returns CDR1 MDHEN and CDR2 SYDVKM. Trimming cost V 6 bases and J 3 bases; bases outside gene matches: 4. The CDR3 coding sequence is TGTGCCAGCAGACAACAGGGGTACACCGGGGAGCTGTTTTTT. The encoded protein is CASRQQGYTGELFF.

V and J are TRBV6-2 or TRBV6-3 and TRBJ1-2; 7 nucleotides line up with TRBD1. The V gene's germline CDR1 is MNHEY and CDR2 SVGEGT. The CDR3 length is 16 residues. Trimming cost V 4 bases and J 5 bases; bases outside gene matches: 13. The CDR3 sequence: CASSSPETGTAYGYTF. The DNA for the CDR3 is TGTGCCAGCAGTTCCCCCGAAACTGGGACAGCATATGGCTACACCTTC.